A single sample gave rise to the 20 T cell receptor beta chains below, sequenced in a study of T cell responses to AZD1222 COVID-19 vaccine. Sequenced by immunoSEQ multiplex PCR; TCRdb stores in-frame clones only, minus some. The top ten clones hold roughly 2.5% of a sample with approximately 110,000 clones, roughly nine tenths of them seen once. This specimen consisted of peripheral blood, obtained 28 days after the second AZD1222 dose. The source is an adult who received the AZD1222 COVID-19 vaccine.

V usage is TRBV30 and J usage is TRBJ2-3, with a possible D match to TRBD2 (6 bases). The CDR3 runs to 14 residues. Germline CDR1 is GTSNPN and CDR2 is SVGIG (reference sequence). Trimming shortened V by 5 bases and J by 4 bases, and 16 bases separated the two germline ends. CDR3 sequence (DNA): TGTGCCTGGGGGGAAGGCGGGACGGCAGATACGCAGTATTTT. Encoded protein: CAWGEGGTADTQYF.

The chain employs TRBV27 and TRBJ2-7, with D perhaps matching TRBD2 (5 bases). V lost 10 bases and J 2 bases, leaving 21 bases between the germline ends. The CDR3 extends over 15 amino acids. Germline CDR1 reads MNHEY; CDR2 reads SMNVEV (reference sequence). DNA of the CDR3: TGTGCCACGGGTTTGTTGGGAGCGATACCCTACGAGCAGTACTTC. This codes for CATGLLGAIPYEQYF.

This chain connects TRBV5-1 to TRBJ1-2; D gene unclear. Germline lookup yields CDR1 SGHRS and CDR2 YFSETQ. The CDR3 contains 14 residues. Trimming shortened V by 4 bases and J by 7 bases, and 17 bases separated the two germline ends. CDR3: CASSTPEGGRGYTF. The DNA of the CDR3 is TGCGCCAGCAGCACGCCAGAGGGCGGGCGTGGCTACACCTTC.

This chain connects TRBV28 to TRBJ2-7, with D perhaps TRBD2 (6 bases). V was shortened by 3 bases and J by 3 bases, with 15 bases between the two germline ends. CDR3 length: 15 amino acids. Germline V gene lookup returns CDR1 MDHEN and CDR2 SYDVKM. CDR3 in DNA: TGTGCCAGCAGTTTGTCAACCGGGACTGGCTACGAGCAGTACTTC. Amino acids: CASSLSTGTGYEQYF.

This clone was seen a few times. CDR3 amino acids: CASPGTANYEQYF. In DNA, the CDR3 is TGTGCCAGCCCCGGGACAGCAAACTACGAGCAGTACTTC. The gene calls are TRBV6-5 and TRBJ2-7; 7 bases match TRBD1. From germline, CDR1 is MNHEY and CDR2 SVGAGI. V lost 8 bases and J lost 3; bases outside the gene matches: 7. CDR3 length: 13 residues.

This chain links TRBV7-2 with TRBJ1-6; 8 bases line up with TRBD1. The CDR3 is made up of 16 amino acids. Germline V gene lookup returns CDR1 SGHTA and CDR2 FQGNSA. V shed 2 bases and J 5 bases; nucleotides not matched to a gene: 5. The CDR3 DNA sequence: TGTGCCAGCAGCTTACAGGGGGCGCGGGATAATTCACCCCTCCACTTT. Translated, it gives CASSLQGARDNSPLHF.

CDR3 region: CASSLNGSVRGAEHYYEQYF. The CDR3 region has the DNA TGTGCCAGCAGCCTTAATGGGAGTGTTCGCGGCGCCGAACACTACTACGAGCAGTACTTC. The gene calls are TRBV21-1 and TRBJ2-7; TRBD2, the table's D call, lacks a check against the DNA. TRBV21-1 is termed a pseudogene. CDR3 length: 20 amino acids.

The chain joins TRBV7-3 to TRBJ2-2; D is undetermined. The CDR3 has 13 amino acids. Germline CDR1 is SGHTA and CDR2 is FQGTGA. The V and J ends lost 5 bases and 5 bases respectively, with 9 bases between them. The CDR3 region has the DNA TGTGCCAGCAGCACTCAGCGTACCGGGGAGCTGTTTTTT. It translates to CASSTQRTGELFF. Full variable domain (missing parts from reference TRBV7-3 and TRBJ2-2): GAGVSQTPSNKVTEKGKYVELRCDPISGHTALYWYRQSLGQGPEFLIYFQGTGAADDSGLPNDRFFAVRPEGSVSTLKIQRTERGDSAVYLCASSTQRTGELFFGEGSRLTVL.

CDR3 bases: TGTGCCAGCAGCTTCAACAGGGGGGCCAAAAACATTCAGTACTTC. This encodes CASSFNRGAKNIQYF. The chain joins TRBV5-4 to TRBJ2-4, with 8 bases lining up with TRBD1. V gave up 2 bases and J gave up 1 base; unmatched junction bases: 2. The CDR3 spans 15 residues. Germline CDR1 SGHNT, CDR2 YYREEE (reference sequence).

This clone was observed once. J is TRBJ2-3 and V is TRBV7-2; D gene unclear. Trimming cost V 0 bases and J 6 bases, with 19 bases left between them. In germline, CDR1 is SGHTA, CDR2 FQGNSA. CDR3 size: 17 residues. CDR3 loop: CASSLAIGRIQADTQYF. The CDR3, as DNA: TGTGCCAGCAGCTTAGCTATCGGGCGTATACAAGCCGATACGCAGTATTTT.

The V gene is TRBV10-3, the J gene TRBJ1-2, with unresolved D. CDR3 length equals 14 residues. The germline V gene has CDR1 ENHRY and CDR2 SYGVKD. The germline V and J ends were trimmed by 0 bases and 1 base, with 6 bases remaining between them. The CDR3 loop reads CAISESPSNYGYTF. The CDR3, as DNA: TGTGCCATCAGTGAGTCTCCTAGTAACTATGGCTACACCTTC.

J is TRBJ2-2 and V is TRBV3-1 (or the pseudogene TRBV3-2); D gene uncertain. Germline V gives CDR1 LGHDT, CDR2 YNNKEL (reference sequence). The V end lost 4 bases, the J end lost 6 bases, and 18 bases lay between the germline ends. The CDR3 has 16 amino acids. The CDR3 loop is CASSPRTPLAPGELFF. Written as DNA, the CDR3 is TGTGCCAGCAGCCCTAGAACCCCCCTCGCTCCCGGGGAGCTGTTTTTT.

This CDR3 is CATSRDLLGGVNSPLHF. The CDR3 coding sequence is TGTGCCACCAGCAGAGATCTTTTAGGGGGCGTGAATTCACCCCTCCACTTT. The chain recombines TRBV15 with TRBJ1-6; 7 nucleotides match TRBD1. CDR3 length: 17 amino acids. V gave up 0 bases and J gave up 7 bases; unmatched junction bases: 9. Looked up from germline, CDR1 is LNHNV and CDR2 is YYDKDF (reference sequence).

J is TRBJ1-2 and V is TRBV11-2; 8 bases match TRBD1. CDR1 and CDR2 (germline): SGHAT, FQNNGV. CDR3 length equals 13 residues. After removal of 5 bases from V and 6 bases from J, the junction contained 5 bases not matched to a gene. CDR3 in amino acids: CASSMNRGDGYTF. The DNA for the CDR3 is TGTGCCAGCAGCATGAACAGGGGGGATGGCTACACCTTC.

In this sample, this clone turned up once. The rearrangement joins TRBV28 to TRBJ1-5; D remains ambiguous. V lost 3 bases and J 11 bases, leaving 11 bases between the germline ends. Germline values: CDR1 MDHEN, CDR2 SYDVKM. The CDR3 extends over 12 amino acids. DNA for the CDR3: TGTGCCAGCAGTTTTAGAAGCCGAGCCCAGCATTTT. Residues: CASSFRSRAQHF.

This clone came up once. This chain connects TRBV27 to TRBJ2-7; D uncertain. CDR3 length: 14 amino acids. The germline V gene has CDR1 MNHEY and CDR2 SMNVEV (reference sequence). Trimming took off 5 bases at V and 7 bases at J, with 18 bases between the two ends. Here the CDR3 reads CASSQRAASLEQYF. The CDR3 DNA follows: TGTGCCAGCAGTCAACGGGCGGCTTCCTTAGAGCAGTACTTC.

The genes are TRBV5-6 and TRBJ1-6; D is perhaps TRBD1 (5 bases). The CDR3 contains 11 residues. Looked up from germline, CDR1 is SGHDT and CDR2 is YYEEEE. V was trimmed by 4 bases and J by 14 bases, leaving 10 bases between them. In DNA, the CDR3 is TGTGCCAGCAGCCTGCGAGGGGCCCTCCACTTT. Translated, it gives CASSLRGALHF.

This clone appeared a single time. The chain recombines TRBV7-8 with TRBJ2-2; 7 bases map to TRBD2. The CDR3 consists of 13 residues. In germline, CDR1 is SGHVS, CDR2 FQNEAQ. With V trimmed by 5 bases and J by 6 bases, 3 bases remained unmatched. In nucleotides, the CDR3 is TGTGCCAGCAGCCGACTAGCATCCGGGGAGCTGTTTTTT. Protein sequence: CASSRLASGELFF.

The V and J genes are TRBV29-1 and TRBJ1-6; unclear D gene. The germline V gene has CDR1 SQVTM and CDR2 ANQGSEA. The V end lost 7 bases, the J end lost 5 bases, and 12 bases lay between the germline ends. There are 13 residues in the CDR3. The DNA of the CDR3 is TGCAGCGCTCAGAGTGACCATAATTCACCCCTCCACTTT. Its translation is CSAQSDHNSPLHF. The full variable domain, completed using reference TRBV29-1 and TRBJ1-6, is SAVISQKPSRDICQRGTSLTIQCQVDSQVTMMFWYRQQPGQSLTLIATANQGSEATYESGFVIDKFPISRPNLTFSTLTVSNMSPEDSSIYLCSAQSDHNSPLHFGNGTRLTVT.

The chain joins TRBV12-3 or TRBV12-4 to TRBJ2-1, with unresolved D. CDR3 length: 12 amino acids. The V end was cut by 5 bases, the J end by 11 bases, with 13 bases between. The CDR3 DNA reads TGTGCCAGCAGTAGCCTCGAGACGCAGCAGTTCTTC. It specifies CASSSLETQQFF.